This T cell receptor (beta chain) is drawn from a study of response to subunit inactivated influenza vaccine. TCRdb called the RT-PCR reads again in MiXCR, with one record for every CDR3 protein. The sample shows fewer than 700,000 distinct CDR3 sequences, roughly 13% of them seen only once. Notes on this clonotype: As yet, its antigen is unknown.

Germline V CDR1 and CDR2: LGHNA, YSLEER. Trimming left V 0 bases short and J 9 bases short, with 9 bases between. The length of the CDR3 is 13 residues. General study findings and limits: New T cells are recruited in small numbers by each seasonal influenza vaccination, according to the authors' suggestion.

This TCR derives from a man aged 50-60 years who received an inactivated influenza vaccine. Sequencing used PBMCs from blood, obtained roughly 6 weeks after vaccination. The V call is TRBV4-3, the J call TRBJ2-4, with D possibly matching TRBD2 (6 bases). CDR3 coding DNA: TGCGCCAGCAGCCAAGATCGGGGGAGCATTCAGTACTTC. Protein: CASSQDRGSIQYF.